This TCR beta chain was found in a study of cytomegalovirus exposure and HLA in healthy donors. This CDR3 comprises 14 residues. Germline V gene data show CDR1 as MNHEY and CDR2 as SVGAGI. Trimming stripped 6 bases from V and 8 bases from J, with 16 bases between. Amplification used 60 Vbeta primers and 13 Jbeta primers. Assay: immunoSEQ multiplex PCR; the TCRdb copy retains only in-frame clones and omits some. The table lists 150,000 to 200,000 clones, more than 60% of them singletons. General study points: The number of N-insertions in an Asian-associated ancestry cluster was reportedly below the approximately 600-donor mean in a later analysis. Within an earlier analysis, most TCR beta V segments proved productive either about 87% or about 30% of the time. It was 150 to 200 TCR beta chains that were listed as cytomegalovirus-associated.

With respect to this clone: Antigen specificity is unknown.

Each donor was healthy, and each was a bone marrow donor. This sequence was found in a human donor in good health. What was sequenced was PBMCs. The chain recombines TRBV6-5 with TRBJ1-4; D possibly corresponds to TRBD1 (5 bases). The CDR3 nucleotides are TGTGCCAGCAGGGTGGCAAGGGGCCGGGAAAAACTGTTTTTT. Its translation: CASRVARGREKLFF.